This T cell receptor beta chain was identified during a study of CD8 T cells in ankylosing spondylitis. Study outcomes and limitations: Within matched ankylosing spondylitis synovial fluid, disease-linked clones were reportedly significantly enriched. Reactive arthritis synovial fluid and blood previously showed some of these motif variants. Clones linked with disease were CD8+ and fairly uncommon in the peripheral blood. One TCR beta motif, made up of 7 or 8 highly homologous variants, appeared characteristic of ankylosing spondylitis blood.

Quantitative 5'-RACE with molecular barcodes was used to make the TCR beta libraries. MiXCR was run by TCRdb on the 5' RACE reads, yielding one entry per CDR3 protein. The sample has a few hundred thousand distinct CDR3 sequences, more than 20% seen once. Remarks on this clonotype: What it binds is unknown.

Germline V gene data show CDR1 as DFQATT and CDR2 as SNEGSKA (reference sequence). CDR3 size: 13 residues. Deletions cut 6 bases from V and 6 bases from J, with 15 bases between. This TCR derives from a male donor with ankylosing spondylitis. Sample: blood, either unsorted or a sorted T cell fraction (not recorded which). The chain has TRBV20-1 and TRBJ1-5, with a weak D call TRBD1 (6 bases). The CDR3 loop is CSAVGGGGQPQHF. The CDR3 nucleotides read TGCAGTGCGGTCGGGGGGGGCGGTCAGCCCCAGCATTTT.